Shown below are 18 T cell receptor beta chains from a single sample sequenced in a study of T cells in Graves' hyperthyroidism and ophthalmopathy. RNA transcripts yielded amplified TCR beta CDR3 regions. RT-PCR in the first round (using the HTBI primer set) targeted the TCR CDR3. Each CDR3 protein is one row after TCRdb ran MiXCR on the multiplex PCR reads. Among 600,000 or so distinct CDR3 sequences listed, about 45% were seen once. The specimen sequenced was peripheral blood or thyroid tissue (not recorded which). These receptors were collected from a young woman with Graves' hyperthyroidism.

This sequence joins TRBV15 and TRBJ2-5; maybe TRBD2 (6 bases). V was pared by 3 bases and J by 7 bases, with 15 bases between. The length of the CDR3 is 14 residues. CDR1 and CDR2 from the germline V gene are LNHNV and YYDKDF (reference sequence). The CDR3 reads CATSRMGGSVTQYF. The CDR3 nucleotides read TGTGCCACCAGCAGGATGGGAGGATCGGTGACCCAGTACTTC.

The chain combines TRBV2 with TRBJ1-2, with 11 bases matching TRBD1. Germline V gene sequence: CDR1 SNHLY, CDR2 FYNNEI. The CDR3 contains 15 residues. The V gene end was trimmed by 5 bases and the J gene end by 6 bases; junction bases not matched to a gene: 8. The DNA for the CDR3 is TGTGCCAGCAGTCTCCGGGACAGGGGGATCCATGGCTACACCTTC. It translates to CASSLRDRGIHGYTF. Complete variable domain (other parts from reference TRBV2 and TRBJ1-2): EPEVTQTPSHQVTQMGQEVILRCVPISNHLYFYWYRQILGQKVEFLVSFYNNEISEKSEIFDDQFSVERPDGSNFTLKIRSTKLEDSAMYFCASSLRDRGIHGYTFGSGTRLTVV.

The genes are TRBV2 and TRBJ1-4; D call uncertain. The CDR3 has 17 residues. Trimming shortened V by 5 bases and J by 8 bases, and 24 bases separated the two germline ends. The V gene's germline CDR1 is SNHLY and CDR2 FYNNEI. The CDR3 coding sequence is TGTGCCAGCAGTAACAAACCCAAAAACACTTGGAGCGAAAAACTGTTTTTT. It translates to CASSNKPKNTWSEKLFF.

The chain joins TRBV5-1 to TRBJ2-5, with a weak D call TRBD2 (5 bases). The CDR3 runs 15 residues. Trimming left V 4 bases short and J 1 base short, with 14 bases between. Per germline, CDR1 SGHRS and CDR2 YFSETQ. DNA of the CDR3: TGCGCCAGCAGCGGAAGAGGGTCCAGCCAAGAGACCCAGTACTTC. As protein: CASSGRGSSQETQYF.

Of note for this clonotype: At one end the junction does not follow the germline gene, possibly because of a read error. The chain combines TRBV9 with TRBJ2-2, with 7 bases that match TRBD1. The CDR3 consists of 14 residues. Germline V gene sequence: CDR1 SGDLS, CDR2 YYNGEE. The CDR3 DNA sequence: TGTGCCAGCAGCGCAGGGGGTGGCACCGGGGAGCTGCTTTTT. This gives the protein CASSAGGGTGELLF.

The V gene is TRBV7-2, the J gene TRBJ2-7; 8 nucleotides align to TRBD2. Germline loops: CDR1 SGHTA, CDR2 FQGNSA. This CDR3 is built from 16 residues. The V and J ends lost 5 bases and 2 bases, in that order; junction bases with no gene match: 11. The CDR3: CASSQDLREAAYEQYF. The CDR3 DNA is TGTGCCAGCAGCCAAGATCTGCGGGAGGCCGCCTACGAGCAGTACTTC.

This clonotype was observed at least ten times. The rearrangement uses TRBV7-8 and TRBJ1-5, with D uncertain. The CDR3 loop spans 15 amino acids. V shed 0 bases and J shed 0 bases, with 6 bases lying between them. Germline V CDR1 and CDR2: SGHVS, FQNEAQ. CDR3 sequence: CASSLARVSNQPQHF. Here the CDR3 DNA reads TGTGCCAGCAGCTTAGCAAGGGTTAGCAATCAGCCCCAGCATTTT.

The CDR3 region has the DNA TGTGCCAGTTCGGACAGATTTAACTATGGCTACACCTTC. As protein: CASSDRFNYGYTF. The J gene is TRBJ1-2, the V gene TRBV6-1; possible D gene TRBD1, 6 bases. This CDR3 has 13 amino acids. V shed 9 bases and J shed 1 base, with 12 bases lying between them. The germline gives CDR1 MNHNS, CDR2 SASEGT.

This clonotype came up a few times. This CDR3 is CATSGGSTDTQYF. The CDR3 DNA follows: TGTGCCACCAGTGGCGGTAGCACAGATACGCAGTATTTT. The chain joins TRBV24-1 to TRBJ2-3; D not certain. The CDR3 is 13 amino acids. V was clipped by 5 bases and J by 0 bases, with 5 bases between them. Germline V CDR1 and CDR2: KGHDR, SFDVKD.

This clonotype was detected only a few times. The V and J genes are TRBV20-1 and TRBJ1-1; tentatively, D is TRBD1 (6 bases). The CDR3 runs 12 residues. Germline lookup yields CDR1 DFQATT and CDR2 SNEGSKA (reference sequence). V lost 7 bases, J lost 0 bases, and 9 bases lay in between. CDR3 region: CSGDKMNTEAFF. The CDR3 nucleotides read TGCAGTGGGGACAAAATGAACACTGAAGCTTTCTTT.

This clonotype was found many times. This chain uses TRBV29-1 with TRBJ1-5, with D tentatively TRBD1 (5 bases). The length of the CDR3 is 10 residues. V was cut by 7 bases and J by 7 bases, with 8 bases left in between. The germline V gene encodes CDR1 SQVTM and CDR2 ANQGSEA. Written as DNA, the CDR3 is TGCAGCGGGGGGGGACAGCCCCAGCATTTT. Translation: CSGGGQPQHF. Full variable domain (missing parts from reference TRBV29-1 and TRBJ1-5): SAVISQKPSRDICQRGTSLTIQCQVDSQVTMMFWYRQQPGQSLTLIATANQGSEATYESGFVIDKFPISRPNLTFSTLTVSNMSPEDSSIYLCSGGGQPQHFGDGTRLSIL.

Regarding this clonotype: The junction departs from the called germline gene at one end, perhaps through a read error. The rearrangement joins TRBV2 to TRBJ1-5; TRBD1 matches at 7 bases. CDR1 and CDR2 (germline): SNHLY, FYNNEI. The length of the CDR3 is 13 residues. The CDR3 region is CASSRDSSQPQHF. CDR3 in DNA: TGTGCCAGCAGCAGGGACAGCAGTCAGCCCCAGCATTTT.

The chain recombines TRBV10-3 with TRBJ1-5, with D perhaps matching TRBD1 (5 bases). Per the germline V gene, CDR1 is ENHRY and CDR2 is SYGVKD. Deletions cut 10 bases from V and 0 bases from J, with 16 bases between. This CDR3 has 15 amino acids. The CDR3 nucleotides are TGTGCCAGCAACGACCGGGACGATAGCAATCAGCCCCAGCATTTT. This gives the protein CASNDRDDSNQPQHF.

V is TRBV7-2 and J is TRBJ2-2, with 7 bases aligning to TRBD2. CDR3 length equals 17 residues. CDR1 is SGHTA and CDR2 is FQGNSA in the germline V gene. J lost 4 bases, V lost 5 bases, and 13 bases had no gene match. The CDR3 DNA reads as TGTGCCAGCAGCCCAGAAGCGGGATTCGGCTTCACCGGGGAGCTGTTTTTT. Amino acid sequence: CASSPEAGFGFTGELFF.

As for this clonotype: No conserved phenylalanine or tryptophan ends this CDR3, so it is likely a read error. The DNA is left out, because the CDR3 cannot be placed on it with certainty; the CDR3 is given as TCRdb lists it. The chain uses TRBV25-1 and TRBJ1-4. Inclusive of both ends, the CDR3 amounts to 8 amino acids. The germline CDR1 and CDR2 sequences are MGHDK and SYGVNS. The chain's CDR3 is CASSELGI.

The chain links TRBV19 to TRBJ2-7, with 7 positions matching TRBD1. This CDR3 spans 15 amino acids. The germline gives CDR1 LNHDA, CDR2 SQIVND (reference sequence). The ends lost 5 bases at V and 3 bases at J; junction bases unmatched: 10. CDR3 in DNA: TGTGCCAGTAGTGCCTCGACAGGGATCGGCTACGAGCAGTACTTC. It translates to CASSASTGIGYEQYF.

As for this clonotype: This may arise from a read error, as a much more abundant clone is one base away. The rearrangement joins TRBV29-1 to TRBJ1-2; D unresolved. This CDR3 comprises 13 residues. Trimming left V 3 bases short and J 6 bases short, with 14 bases between. Germline-derived CDR1 and CDR2 are SQVTM and ANQGSEA. The CDR3 reads CSVDPGFNHGYTF. DNA for the CDR3: TGCAGCGTTGATCCCGGTTTTAATCATGGCTACACCTTC.

The V gene is TRBV20-1, the J gene TRBJ1-2; 7 nucleotides line up with TRBD1. The CDR3 loop spans 14 amino acids. Germline trimming cut 3 bases from V and 5 bases from J; bases unmatched to any gene: 9. From germline, CDR1 is DFQATT and CDR2 SNEGSKA (reference sequence). The CDR3 coding sequence is TGCAGTGCTAGCGATATCTGGACAGGATATGGCTACACCTTC. This gives the protein CSASDIWTGYGYTF.